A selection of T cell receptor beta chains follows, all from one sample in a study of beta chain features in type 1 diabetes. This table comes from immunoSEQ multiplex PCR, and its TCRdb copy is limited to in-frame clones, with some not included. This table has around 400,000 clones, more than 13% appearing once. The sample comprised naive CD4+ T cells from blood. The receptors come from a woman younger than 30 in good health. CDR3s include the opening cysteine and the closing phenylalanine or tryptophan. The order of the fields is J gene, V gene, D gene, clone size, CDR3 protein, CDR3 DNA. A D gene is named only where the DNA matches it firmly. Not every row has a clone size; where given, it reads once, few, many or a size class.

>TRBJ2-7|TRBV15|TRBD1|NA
CATSRDRIYEQYF
TGTGCCACCAGCAGGGACAGGATTTACGAGCAGTACTTC
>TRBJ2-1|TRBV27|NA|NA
CASRLSIYNEQFF
TGTGCCAGCAGGCTGAGTATCTACAATGAGCAGTTCTTC
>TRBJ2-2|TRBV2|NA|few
CASNRGVLANTGELFF
TGTGCCAGCAATCGCGGGGTCCTCGCGAACACCGGGGAGCTGTTTTTT
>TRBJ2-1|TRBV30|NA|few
CAFNSGDSYNEQFF
TGTGCCTTCAACTCGGGAGACTCCTACAATGAGCAGTTCTTC
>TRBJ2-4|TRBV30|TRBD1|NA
CAWSGQENIQYF
TGTGCCTGGTCGGGACAGGAAAACATTCAGTACTTC
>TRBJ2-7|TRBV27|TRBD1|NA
CASRRTGMREQYF
TGTGCCAGCAGGAGGACAGGGATGAGGGAGCAGTACTTC
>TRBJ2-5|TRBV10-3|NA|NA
CAISEWGLGETQYF
TGTGCCATCAGTGAATGGGGGCTTGGGGAGACCCAGTACTTC
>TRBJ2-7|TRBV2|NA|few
CASSGMGPTGGEQYF
TGTGCCAGCAGTGGGATGGGCCCGACCGGGGGAGAGCAGTACTTC
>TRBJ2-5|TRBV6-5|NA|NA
CASSYSVRSQETQYF
TGTGCCAGCAGTTACTCGGTCAGGTCCCAAGAGACCCAGTACTTC
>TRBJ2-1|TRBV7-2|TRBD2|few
CASSLVLRTSGRGGEQFF
TGTGCCAGCAGCTTAGTACTTCGGACTAGCGGGAGAGGTGGTGAGCAGTTCTTC
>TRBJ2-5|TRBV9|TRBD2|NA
CASSGVPGLAGGNQETQYF
TGTGCCAGCAGCGGGGTTCCGGGACTAGCGGGAGGTAATCAAGAGACCCAGTACTTC
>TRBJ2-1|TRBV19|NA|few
CASSSWEPPSYNEQFF
TGTGCCAGTAGTAGTTGGGAGCCCCCCTCCTACAATGAGCAGTTCTTC
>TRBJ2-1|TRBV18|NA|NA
CASSPTGNFNEQFF
TGTGCCAGCTCACCCACAGGGAACTTTAATGAGCAGTTCTTC
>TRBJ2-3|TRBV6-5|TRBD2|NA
CASGRARLVDTQYF
TGTGCCAGTGGGAGGGCCCGTCTTGTGGATACGCAGTATTTT
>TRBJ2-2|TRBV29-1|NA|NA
CSARSQTNTGELFF
TGCAGCGCAAGGAGCCAAACGAACACCGGGGAGCTGTTTTTT
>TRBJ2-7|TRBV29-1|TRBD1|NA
CSARQGVSSYEQYF
TGCAGCGCCCGACAGGGGGTAAGCTCCTACGAGCAGTACTTC
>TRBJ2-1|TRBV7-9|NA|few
CASSRQVPHNEQFF
TGTGCCAGCAGTAGGCAGGTCCCGCACAATGAGCAGTTCTTC
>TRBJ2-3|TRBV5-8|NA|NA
CASSFSRGSSTDTQYF
TGTGCCAGCAGCTTCTCGCGGGGTTCTAGCACAGATACGCAGTATTTT
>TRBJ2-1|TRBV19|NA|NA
CASSTPLAGYNEQFF
TGTGCCAGTAGTACCCCACTGGCGGGGTACAATGAGCAGTTCTTC
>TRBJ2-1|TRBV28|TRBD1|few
CASSSANRGGQFF
TGTGCCAGCAGTTCGGCCAACAGGGGTGGTCAGTTCTTC
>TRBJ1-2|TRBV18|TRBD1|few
CASSPRQGGEGYTF
TGTGCCAGCTCACCGCGACAGGGAGGTGAGGGCTACACCTTC
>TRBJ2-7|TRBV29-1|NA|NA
CSAAHARNYEQYF
TGCAGCGCCGCCCATGCCAGGAACTACGAGCAGTACTTC
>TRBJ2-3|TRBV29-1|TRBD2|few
CSMNPGAGVDTQYF
TGCAGCATGAACCCCGGTGCGGGAGTTGATACGCAGTATTTT
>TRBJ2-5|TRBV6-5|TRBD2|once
CASSSSGITETQYF
TGTGCCAGCAGTTCTAGCGGGATCACGGAGACCCAGTACTTC
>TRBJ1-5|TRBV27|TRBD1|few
CASRQGQISNQPQHF
TGTGCCAGCAGACAGGGACAGATTAGCAATCAGCCCCAGCATTTT
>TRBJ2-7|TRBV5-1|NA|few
CASSFSGDTYEQYF
TGCGCCAGCAGCTTTTCCGGGGACACCTACGAGCAGTACTTC
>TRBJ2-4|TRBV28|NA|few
CASSPQGRGALGIQYF
TGTGCCAGCAGCCCTCAGGGGAGGGGGGCGCTGGGCATTCAGTACTTC
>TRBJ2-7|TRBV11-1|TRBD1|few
CASSLGTGGPYEQYF
TGTGCCAGCAGCCTCGGGACAGGAGGCCCCTACGAGCAGTACTTC
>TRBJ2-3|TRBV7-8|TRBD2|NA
CASSYQRGDRISTDTQYF
TGTGCCAGCAGCTACCAGCGGGGGGACCGTATTAGCACAGATACGCAGTATTTT
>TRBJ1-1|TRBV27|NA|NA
CASSLVGGVEAFF
TGTGCCAGCAGTTTAGTGGGGGGGGTCGAAGCTTTCTTT
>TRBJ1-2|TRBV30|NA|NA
CAWNRNYGYTF
TGTGCCTGGAACAGAAACTATGGCTACACCTTC
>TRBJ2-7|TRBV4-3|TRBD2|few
CASSLSGARGLAGGPVHEQYF
TGCGCCAGCAGCCTCTCGGGGGCAAGGGGACTAGCGGGAGGGCCAGTCCACGAGCAGTACTTC
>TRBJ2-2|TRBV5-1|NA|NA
CASSFVSFGELFF
TGCGCCAGCAGCTTTGTTAGCTTCGGGGAGCTGTTTTTT
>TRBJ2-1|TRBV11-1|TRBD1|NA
CASRISFRDRVNEQFF
TGTGCCAGCAGGATTAGTTTCCGGGACAGGGTCAATGAGCAGTTCTTC
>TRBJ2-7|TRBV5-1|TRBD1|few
CASSKLNQGAHGSYEQYF
TGCGCCAGCAGCAAGCTAAACCAGGGGGCCCACGGCTCCTACGAGCAGTACTTC
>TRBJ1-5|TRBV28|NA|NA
CASTPGVSNQPQHF
TGTGCCAGCACCCCGGGGGTGAGCAATCAGCCCCAGCATTTT
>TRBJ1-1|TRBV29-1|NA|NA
CSVEDKDGGIGAFF
TGCAGCGTTGAAGATAAGGACGGGGGTATTGGGGCTTTCTTT
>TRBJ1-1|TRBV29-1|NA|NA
CSASRPATEAFF
TGCAGCGCGTCTAGGCCGGCCACTGAAGCTTTCTTT
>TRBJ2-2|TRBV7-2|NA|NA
CASSLGPLLSGGELFF
TGTGCCAGCAGCTTAGGTCCCCTTCTGTCGGGCGGGGAGCTGTTTTTT
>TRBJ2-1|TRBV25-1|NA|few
CASSESRRPNEQFF
TGTGCCAGCAGTGAATCTAGACGGCCGAATGAGCAGTTCTTC
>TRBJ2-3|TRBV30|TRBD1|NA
CAWSPGTGATDTQYF
TGTGCCTGGAGTCCCGGGACAGGGGCTACAGATACGCAGTATTTT
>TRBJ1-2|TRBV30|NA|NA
CAWSVGPGDYAYTF
TGTGCCTGGAGTGTAGGTCCAGGGGACTATGCCTACACCTTC
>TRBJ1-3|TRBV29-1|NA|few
CSVEFTGKGNTIYF
TGCAGCGTTGAGTTTACAGGGAAGGGGAACACCATATATTTT
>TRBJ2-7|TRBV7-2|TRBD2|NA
CASSWRTSGRGEQYF
TGTGCCAGCAGCTGGCGGACTAGCGGGAGGGGCGAGCAGTACTTC
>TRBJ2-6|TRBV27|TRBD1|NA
CASSSLTGAGANVLTF
TGTGCCAGCAGTTCCTTGACAGGGGCTGGGGCCAACGTCCTGACTTTC
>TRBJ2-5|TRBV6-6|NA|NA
CASSGLRTLALETQYF
TGTGCCAGCAGTGGACTGAGGACCCTAGCGCTCGAGACCCAGTACTTC
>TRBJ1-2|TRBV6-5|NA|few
CASSYSDGLAGVGYTF
TGTGCCAGCAGTTACTCAGATGGACTAGCGGGAGTTGGCTACACCTTC
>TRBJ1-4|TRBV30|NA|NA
CAWSVQSGKLFF
TGTGCCTGGAGTGTACAGTCTGGCAAACTGTTTTTT
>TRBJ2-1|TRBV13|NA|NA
CASSRQELFYNEQFF
TGTGCCAGCAGCCGACAGGAGCTCTTTTACAATGAGCAGTTCTTC
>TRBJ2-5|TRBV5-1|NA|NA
CASSGGDSQETQYF
TGCGCCAGCAGCGGCGGGGACAGCCAAGAGACCCAGTACTTC